These 11 T cell receptor beta chains originate from one sample sequenced in a study of cytomegalovirus exposure and HLA in healthy donors. Both 60 Vbeta primers and 13 Jbeta primers went into the PCR. The data were produced by immunoSEQ multiplex PCR, yet TCRdb's version contains in-frame clones alone and is incomplete. This table holds more than 85,000 clones, about 80% found once. Sequencing was done on a sample of PBMCs. These receptor sequences come from a man between 25 and 39 years old in good health and CMV-seronegative.

This sequence joins TRBV19 and TRBJ2-1; 7 nucleotides match TRBD2. The CDR3 loop spans 18 amino acids. Germline CDR1 and CDR2: LNHDA and SQIVND (reference sequence). Trimming cost V 3 bases and J 0 bases; bases outside gene matches: 11. CDR3 sequence: CASSIRLLSGVSYNEQFF. The CDR3 DNA is TGTGCCAGTAGTATTCGTCTATTGAGCGGGGTCTCCTACAATGAGCAGTTCTTC. The full variable domain, completed using reference TRBV19 and TRBJ2-1, is DGGITQSPKYLFRKEGQNVTLSCEQNLNHDAMYWYRQDPGQGLRLIYYSQIVNDFQKGDIAEGYSVSREKKESFPLTVTSAQKNPTAFYLCASSIRLLSGVSYNEQFFGPGTRLTVL.

The chain is built from TRBV11-2 and TRBJ2-7; D is ambiguous. The CDR3 is made up of 13 amino acids. V was pared by 5 bases and J by 2 bases, with 10 bases between. Germline CDR1 and CDR2: SGHAT and FQNNGV. DNA of the CDR3: TGTGCCAGCAGCCCCCACACCCCCTACGAGCAGTACTTC. It specifies CASSPHTPYEQYF.

The rearrangement joins TRBV25-1 to TRBJ2-6; D is unresolved. CDR3 length equals 14 residues. Between the trimmed V and J ends, which lost 7 bases and 0 bases, there was a span of 7 bases. The germline gives CDR1 MGHDK, CDR2 SYGVNS. The CDR3 spells CASTLSSGANVLTF. In DNA form, the CDR3 reads TGTGCCAGCACCCTGAGCTCTGGGGCCAACGTCCTGACTTTC.

This clone was found once. This chain connects TRBV5-4 to TRBJ2-7; perhaps TRBD2 as D (6 bases). This CDR3 has 14 residues. The germline V and J ends were trimmed by 0 bases and 3 bases, with 10 bases remaining between them. Germline V CDR1 and CDR2: SGHNT, YYREEE (reference sequence). The DNA of the CDR3 is TGTGCCAGCAGCTTGGTCGGGAGCAGCTACGAGCAGTACTTC. It encodes CASSLVGSSYEQYF. Drawing the rest from reference TRBV5-4 and TRBJ2-7, the complete variable domain is ETGVTQSPTHLIKTRGQQVTLRCSSQSGHNTVSWYQQALGQGPQFIFQYYREEENGRGNFPPRFSGLQFPNYSSELNVNALELDDSALYLCASSLVGSSYEQYFGPGTRLTVT.

This clone was counted between two and nine times. One end of the junction fails to match germline, which may point to a read error. The gene calls are TRBV5-1 and TRBJ2-1, with 11 bases fitting TRBD2. Germline V lookup: CDR1 SGHRS, CDR2 YFSETQ. The CDR3 is made up of 15 amino acids. The CDR3 protein is CASSLGVAGGLGVLF. In DNA, the CDR3 is TGCGCCAGCAGCTTGGGAGTAGCGGGAGGGCTAGGGGTGCTCTTC.

This chain joins TRBV19 and TRBJ1-5, with D uncertain. The CDR3 runs to 15 residues. CDR1 is LNHDA, CDR2 SQIVND, per germline (reference sequence). Trimming removed 7 bases at V and 2 bases at J, with 15 bases between. DNA for the CDR3: TGTGCCAGTAAAGTCACCCTGAGGGGCAATCAGCCCCAGCATTTT. Amino acids: CASKVTLRGNQPQHF.

The chain recombines TRBV4-1 with TRBJ1-4; D is unresolved. The CDR3 runs 13 residues. Germline V gene sequence: CDR1 MGHRA, CDR2 YSYEKL. The V end was cut by 0 bases, the J end by 8 bases, with 7 bases between. CDR3 DNA sequence: TGCGCCAGCAGCCAAGATCTGGAGGAAAAACTGTTTTTT. Protein sequence: CASSQDLEEKLFF.

The chain combines TRBV18 with TRBJ2-1; D ambiguous. The CDR3 extends over 13 amino acids. The germline V gene has CDR1 KGHSH and CDR2 LQKENI. V was pared by 3 bases and J by 8 bases, with 11 bases between. Here the CDR3 reads CASSPRSSDEQFF. The DNA of the CDR3 is TGTGCCAGCTCACCGCGCTCGAGCGATGAGCAGTTCTTC. The whole variable domain, remainder taken from reference TRBV18 and TRBJ2-1, is NAGVMQNPRHLVRRRGQEARLRCSPMKGHSHVYWYRQLPEEGLKFMVYLQKENIIDESGMPKERFSAEFPKEGPSILRIQQVVRGDSAAYFCASSPRSSDEQFFGPGTRLTVL.

The chain recombines TRBV18 with TRBJ2-3, with 10 bases identical to TRBD2. CDR1 is KGHSH, CDR2 LQKENI, per germline. This CDR3 contains 17 residues. The junction had 12 bases not matched to a gene; V was cut back by 3 bases and J by 6 bases. This CDR3 is CASSPRLAGALGDTQYF. The CDR3 DNA sequence: TGTGCCAGCTCACCCAGGCTAGCGGGGGCCCTTGGTGATACGCAGTATTTT.

This clone occurred a few times. The rearrangement links TRBV15 to TRBJ1-4; 10 bases line up with TRBD1. Germline assignment: CDR1 LNHNV and CDR2 YYDKDF (reference sequence). V trimming: 3 bases; J trimming: 5 bases; junction bases outside the gene matches: 3. The CDR3 sequence is 15 residues long. CDR3 in DNA: TGTGCCACCAGCAGGGAGACAGGGGGCAATGAAAAACTGTTTTTT. Its translation is CATSRETGGNEKLFF.

The chain combines TRBV7-9 with TRBJ1-1; a possible D gene is TRBD1 (5 bases). The V gene lost 3 bases and the J gene lost 1 base, with 9 bases spanning the gap. The CDR3 extends over 14 amino acids. The germline V gene has CDR1 SEHNR and CDR2 FQNEAQ (reference sequence). CDR3 sequence (DNA): TGTGCCAGCAGCTTCCGGGGGACGAACACTGAAGCTTTCTTT. Its protein product is CASSFRGTNTEAFF.